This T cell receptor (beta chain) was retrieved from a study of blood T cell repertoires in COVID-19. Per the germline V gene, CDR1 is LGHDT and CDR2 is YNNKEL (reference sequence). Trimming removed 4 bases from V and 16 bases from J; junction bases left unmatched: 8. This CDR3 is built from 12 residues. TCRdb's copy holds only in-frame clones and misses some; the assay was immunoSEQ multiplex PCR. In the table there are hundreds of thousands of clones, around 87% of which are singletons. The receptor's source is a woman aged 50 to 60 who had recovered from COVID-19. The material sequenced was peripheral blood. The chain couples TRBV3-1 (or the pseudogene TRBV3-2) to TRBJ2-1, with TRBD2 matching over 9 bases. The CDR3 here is CASSPHSGGLFF. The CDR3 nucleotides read TGTGCCAGCAGCCCTCATAGCGGGGGTCTTTTCTTC.